Detailed here is one TCR beta chain. The CDR3 is 14 residues long. V gave up 5 bases and J gave up 1 base, with 9 bases separating them. Germline V CDR1 and CDR2: LGHNA, YSLEER. This record comes from a study of T cell changes during pregnancy in multiple sclerosis. Sequencing was performed with immunoSEQ multiplex PCR; in TCRdb, only in-frame clones are kept and a portion is missing. Counted here are about 20,000 clones, about nine tenths occurring once; the ten biggest clones make up roughly 14%. The TCR was taken from a female donor in good health, enrolled as a control in a pregnancy study. The sample in question was CD8+ T cells from peripheral blood mononuclear cells, obtained in the third trimester of pregnancy. The chain employs TRBV4-3 and TRBJ1-5, with a tentative D call TRBD1 (5 bases). As DNA, the CDR3 is TGCGCCAGCAGCTCCCAGGGAAGCAATCAGCCCCAGCATTTT. Translated: CASSSQGSNQPQHF.